These 26 T cell receptor beta chains share one sample of origin, sequenced in a study of blood T cell repertoires in COVID-19. TCRdb's table, derived via immunoSEQ multiplex PCR, lists solely in-frame clones and lacks some. The sample holds a few hundred thousand clones; approximately 85% are singletons and the top ten take approximately 5%. Material: peripheral blood. The receptors originated from a woman between 65 and 79 years old with COVID-19, enrolled during active disease.

The rearrangement joins TRBV19 to TRBJ2-2; perhaps TRBD1 as D (6 bases). Per the germline V gene, CDR1 is LNHDA and CDR2 is SQIVND (reference sequence). The CDR3 sequence is 14 residues long. Trimming pared 7 bases from V and 1 base from J, leaving 10 bases between. The CDR3 bases are TGTGCCAGTACTCCAGGGGTGAACACCGGGGAGCTGTTTTTT. Residues: CASTPGVNTGELFF.

The chain combines TRBV6-5 with TRBJ2-1, with 9 bases fitting TRBD2. Trimming at V came to 5 bases and at J to 8 bases, leaving 7 bases not matched to a gene. Per the germline V gene, CDR1 is MNHEY and CDR2 is SVGAGI. The CDR3 covers 14 residues. The CDR3 DNA follows: TGTGCCAGCAGTCAAATAGCGGGAGTTGATGAGCAGTTCTTC. It yields the protein CASSQIAGVDEQFF.

DNA for the CDR3: TGTGCCACCAGCAGTCAACGACAGAACCTCCTAAATGAGCAGTTCTTC. It yields the protein CATSSQRQNLLNEQFF. The genes are TRBV15 and TRBJ2-1; possibly TRBD1 for D (5 bases). The V gene's germline CDR1 is LNHNV and CDR2 YYDKDF (reference sequence). CDR3 length: 16 residues. Trimming removed 3 bases from V and 7 bases from J, with 19 bases in between.

This chain joins TRBV18 and TRBJ1-1; D perhaps matches TRBD1 (6 bases). CDR1 and CDR2 (germline): KGHSH, LQKENI. There are 15 residues in the CDR3. V lost 6 bases and J lost 1, with 15 bases in between. CDR3 DNA: TGTGCCAGCTCGTCAAGCGCGACAGGGAACACTGAAGCTTTCTTT. Translation: CASSSSATGNTEAFF.

The chain is built from TRBV19 and TRBJ2-2; D is perhaps TRBD1 (6 bases). V was pared by 7 bases and J by 0 bases, with 12 bases between. The CDR3 consists of 15 residues. Germline-derived CDR1 and CDR2 are LNHDA and SQIVND (reference sequence). CDR3 bases: TGTGCCAGTACCATGAACAGGGCGAACACCGGGGAGCTGTTTTTT. This gives the protein CASTMNRANTGELFF.

The rearrangement links TRBV2 to TRBJ2-3; D possibly corresponds to TRBD1 (7 bases). The V gene lost 6 bases and the J gene lost 3 bases, with 19 bases spanning the gap. CDR3 size: 16 residues. Germline V CDR1 and CDR2: SNHLY, FYNNEI. CDR3: CASSPTRGARTDTQYF. In nucleotides, the CDR3 is TGTGCCAGCAGCCCCACCAGGGGGGCAAGGACAGATACGCAGTATTTT.

This rearrangement joins TRBV28 to TRBJ1-4, with TRBD1 matching 8 bases. The CDR3 is 16 amino acids. The germline V gene has CDR1 MDHEN and CDR2 SYDVKM. Unmatched junction bases numbered 5, after V lost 5 bases and J lost 0 bases. CDR3 nucleotides: TGTGCCAGCAGTCCGCAGGGGGCCCCAACTAATGAAAAACTGTTTTTT. Amino acids: CASSPQGAPTNEKLFF.

The table lists this clone with a count of one. The CDR3 region has the DNA TGTGCCAGCAGCTCCCGGACAGGGGCGCTCTATGGCTACACCTTC. It specifies CASSSRTGALYGYTF. The rearrangement joins TRBV7-9 to TRBJ1-2; 9 bases are shared with TRBD1. Germline V gives CDR1 SEHNR, CDR2 FQNEAQ (reference sequence). The V gene end was trimmed by 4 bases and the J gene end by 4 bases; junction bases not matched to a gene: 7. This CDR3 region has 15 residues. Full variable domain (outside the CDR3, taken from reference TRBV7-9 and TRBJ1-2): DTGVSQNPRHKITKRGQNVTFRCDPISEHNRLYWYRQTLGQGPEFLTYFQNEAQLEKSRLLSDRFSAERPKGSFSTLEIQRTEQGDSAMYLCASSSRTGALYGYTFGSGTRLTVV.

CDR3 DNA sequence: TGTGCCTGGAGATGGAGGAGCTACGAGCAGTACTTC. It encodes CAWRWRSYEQYF. The rearrangement joins TRBV30 to TRBJ2-7; maybe TRBD2 (5 bases). Germline CDR1 and CDR2: GTSNPN and SVGIG (reference sequence). Trimming took off 3 bases at V and 3 bases at J, with 9 bases between the two ends. CDR3 length: 12 residues.

The chain uses TRBV6-5 and TRBJ2-3; D not resolved. The CDR3 has 14 amino acids. In germline, CDR1 is MNHEY, CDR2 SVGAGI. V lost 0 bases, J lost 2 bases, and 6 bases lay in between. CDR3 DNA: TGTGCCAGCAGTTACTCCCAGATCACAGATACGCAGTATTTT. Translating it yields CASSYSQITDTQYF.

At least ten counts were recorded for this clone. The CDR3 protein is CASSPNFNQPQHF. The CDR3 nucleotides are TGTGCCAGCAGCCCCAATTTCAATCAGCCCCAGCATTTT. This sequence joins TRBV3-1 (or the pseudogene TRBV3-2) and TRBJ1-5; D call uncertain. This CDR3 has 13 residues. Between the trimmed V and J ends, which lost 4 bases and 3 bases, there was a span of 7 bases. The germline CDR1 and CDR2 sequences are LGHDT and YNNKEL (reference sequence).

The gene calls are TRBV7-9 and TRBJ1-2; no clear D. Between the trimmed V and J ends, which lost 5 bases and 1 base, there was a span of 11 bases. The CDR3 totals 14 residues. The germline V gene encodes CDR1 SEHNR and CDR2 FQNEAQ (reference sequence). CDR3 sequence (DNA): TGTGCCAGCAGCGGCCTCAGGATTAACTATGGCTACACCTTC. It translates to CASSGLRINYGYTF.

The chain uses TRBV28 and TRBJ2-7; D gene ambiguous. CDR3 length equals 14 residues. V lost 1 base and J 4 bases, leaving 11 bases between the germline ends. In germline, CDR1 is MDHEN, CDR2 SYDVKM. CDR3 region: CASSLFGETYEQYF. For the CDR3, the DNA is TGTGCCAGCAGTTTATTCGGAGAAACTTACGAGCAGTACTTC.

J is TRBJ2-1 and V is TRBV5-6; 8 bases map to TRBD1. CDR1 SGHDT and CDR2 YYEEEE come from the germline V gene. The CDR3 consists of 16 residues. With 6 bases clipped from V and 4 bases from J, the junction kept 12 bases outside the gene matches. Here the CDR3 DNA reads TGTGCCAGCAACCAGGAAATGGGACAGGCGTACAATGAGCAGTTCTTC. As protein: CASNQEMGQAYNEQFF.

This clone was found once. CDR3 DNA sequence: TGTGCCAGCAGCTTAGCCCGGGGGGAGTGGACTGAAGCTTTCTTT. Amino acid sequence: CASSLARGEWTEAFF. The chain recombines TRBV7-2 with TRBJ1-1, with D perhaps matching TRBD1 (5 bases). V was clipped by 0 bases and J by 5 bases, with 13 bases between them. Germline lookup yields CDR1 SGHTA and CDR2 FQGNSA. The CDR3 is 15 residues long.

The chain couples TRBV10-2 to TRBJ1-2; unclear D gene. Germline V CDR1 and CDR2: WSHSY, SAAADI. With 3 bases removed from V and 6 bases from J, the gap between germline ends came to 8 bases. This CDR3 comprises 12 residues. CDR3: CASSEELHGYTF. In DNA, the CDR3 is TGCGCCAGCAGTGAAGAGCTTCATGGCTACACCTTC.

The genes are TRBV9 and TRBJ2-2, with 11 bases matching TRBD1. J gave up 5 bases and V 4 bases, and 7 bases lay outside the gene matches. Germline CDR1 SGDLS, CDR2 YYNGEE. CDR3 length: 16 residues. CDR3 bases: TGTGCCAGCAGCCTCCGGACAGGGGGCGCGACCGGGGAGCTGTTTTTT. This sequence encodes CASSLRTGGATGELFF. Looking up the rest from reference TRBV9 and TRBJ2-2 gives the full variable domain: DSGVTQTPKHLITATGQRVTLRCSPRSGDLSVYWYQQSLDQGLQFLIQYYNGEERAKGNILERFSAQQFPDLHSELNLSSLELGDSALYFCASSLRTGGATGELFFGEGSRLTVL.

The gene calls are TRBV30 and TRBJ1-1; D unclear. This CDR3 region has 14 residues. The V and J ends lost 2 bases and 7 bases respectively, with 17 bases between them. In germline, CDR1 is GTSNPN, CDR2 SVGIG (reference sequence). The DNA for the CDR3 is TGTGCCTGGAGTCCCCTGAGGGTGAGCGGTGAAGCTTTCTTT. Translating gives CAWSPLRVSGEAFF. The full variable domain, its missing parts supplied by reference TRBV30 and TRBJ1-1, is SQTIHQWPATLVQPVGSPLSLECTVEGTSNPNLYWYRQAAGRGLQLLFYSVGIGQISSEVPQNLSASRPQDRQFILSSKKLLLSDSGFYLCAWSPLRVSGEAFFGQGTRLTVV.

This chain connects TRBV24-1 to TRBJ2-1; 7 nucleotides align to TRBD1. The V segment lost 4 bases and the J segment 11 bases; nucleotides outside the gene matches: 7. The CDR3 has 13 amino acids. Germline CDR1 KGHDR, CDR2 SFDVKD. DNA of the CDR3: TGTGCCACCAGTGACTCTAGACAGGGCCAGCAGTTCTTC. This encodes CATSDSRQGQQFF.

J is TRBJ2-7 and V is TRBV10-3; 9 bases match TRBD1. The V gene end was trimmed by 0 bases and the J gene end by 7 bases; junction bases not matched to a gene: 4. Germline assignment: CDR1 ENHRY and CDR2 SYGVKD. There are 14 residues in the CDR3. CDR3 nucleotide sequence: TGTGCCATCAGTGAGTCGGACAGGGGTTGGGAGCAGTACTTC. Protein: CAISESDRGWEQYF.

The chain combines TRBV6-2 or TRBV6-3 with TRBJ2-4; D is unresolved. V was clipped by 2 bases and J by 3 bases, with 14 bases between them. This CDR3 comprises 16 residues. CDR1 and CDR2 from the germline V gene are MNHEY and SVGEGT. The CDR3 coding sequence is TGTGCCAGCAGTTACGGTCAGGCCGAGAACAAAAACATTCAGTACTTC. This encodes CASSYGQAENKNIQYF.

The rearrangement links TRBV2 to TRBJ1-5, with 9 bases identical to TRBD1. CDR1 is SNHLY and CDR2 is FYNNEI in the germline V gene. Germline trimming cut 4 bases from V and 7 bases from J; bases unmatched to any gene: 8. The CDR3 has 15 residues. CDR3 residues: CASSVRTGEGQPQHF. For the CDR3, the DNA is TGTGCCAGCAGTGTCCGGACAGGGGAGGGGCAGCCCCAGCATTTT. Drawing the rest from reference TRBV2 and TRBJ1-5, the complete variable domain is EPEVTQTPSHQVTQMGQEVILRCVPISNHLYFYWYRQILGQKVEFLVSFYNNEISEKSEIFDDQFSVERPDGSNFTLKIRSTKLEDSAMYFCASSVRTGEGQPQHFGDGTRLSIL.

This chain uses TRBV9 with TRBJ2-7; unclear D gene. V was cut by 2 bases and J by 0 bases, with 6 bases left in between. In germline, CDR1 is SGDLS, CDR2 YYNGEE. This CDR3 has 13 residues. CDR3 region: CASSVTPSYEQYF. The DNA of the CDR3 is TGTGCCAGCAGCGTGACACCCTCCTACGAGCAGTACTTC.

This chain links TRBV7-2 with TRBJ1-2, with TRBD1 identical over 7 bases. CDR1 and CDR2 (germline): SGHTA, FQGNSA. This CDR3 is built from 15 residues. Trimming cost V 5 bases and J 6 bases; bases outside gene matches: 12. The CDR3 spells CASSDRQGSLNGYTF. CDR3 in DNA: TGTGCCAGCAGCGACCGACAGGGTTCCCTTAATGGCTACACCTTC.

This clone was detected only a few times. This chain links TRBV2 with TRBJ2-1; D gene unclear. Trimming left V 0 bases short and J 0 bases short, with 18 bases between. From germline, CDR1 is SNHLY and CDR2 FYNNEI. This CDR3 is 19 amino acids long. CDR3 DNA: TGTGCCAGCAGTGAAGCGCTTACCGGAGCCATTTACTCCTACAATGAGCAGTTCTTC. Encoded protein: CASSEALTGAIYSYNEQFF. The entire variable domain, with the rest obtained from reference TRBV2 and TRBJ2-1, is as follows: EPEVTQTPSHQVTQMGQEVILRCVPISNHLYFYWYRQILGQKVEFLVSFYNNEISEKSEIFDDQFSVERPDGSNFTLKIRSTKLEDSAMYFCASSEALTGAIYSYNEQFFGPGTRLTVL.

The rearrangement joins TRBV5-6 to TRBJ1-2; TRBD1 is a possible D gene (6 bases). The CDR3 has 17 amino acids. Trimming stripped 1 base from V and 0 bases from J, with 16 bases between. Germline values: CDR1 SGHDT, CDR2 YYEEEE. The CDR3 is CASSLRGTGRTNYGYTF. In nucleotides, the CDR3 is TGTGCCAGCAGCTTGAGAGGTACAGGGAGAACTAACTATGGCTACACCTTC.